This T cell receptor beta chain was captured in a study of regulatory T cells in long-lasting Graves disease. The CDR3 has 14 amino acids. Between the trimmed V and J ends, which lost 3 bases and 6 bases, there was a span of 12 bases. The time point: persistent/refractory GD, antithyroid drugs over 5 years with positive TRAb. RNA isolated from PBMCs was used to make the TCR library. Diagnoses of Graves' disease were made by American Thyroid Association guidelines. Arm-PCR of CDR3 regions and iRepertoire HTBI primers were used to build TCR beta libraries. MiXCR was run by TCRdb on the multiplex PCR reads, yielding one entry per CDR3 protein. The sample includes over 300,000 distinct CDR3 sequences, less than 20% of them seen just once. This clonotype was detected ten times or more. What it binds is not known. Study-wide findings and caveats: In persistent patients, shared public clonotypes (under 3,000) outnumbered those in new patients (around 1,000). Gene preferences differed: TRBV28, TRBJ1-2, TRBJ2-5 in persistent cases. Persistent Graves' disease cases displayed lower TCR diversity than newly diagnosed ones.

This sequence originates from a female donor with Graves disease. This sample comprised peripheral blood mononuclear cells (PBMCs), obtained when the disease was refractory, from a patient treated with antithyroid drugs. J is TRBJ1-5 and V is TRBV12-3 or TRBV12-4, with D unclear. CDR3 nucleotide sequence: TGTGCCAGCAGTTTTTTCGGGAACGGTCAGCCCCAGCATTTT. Translating it yields CASSFFGNGQPQHF.